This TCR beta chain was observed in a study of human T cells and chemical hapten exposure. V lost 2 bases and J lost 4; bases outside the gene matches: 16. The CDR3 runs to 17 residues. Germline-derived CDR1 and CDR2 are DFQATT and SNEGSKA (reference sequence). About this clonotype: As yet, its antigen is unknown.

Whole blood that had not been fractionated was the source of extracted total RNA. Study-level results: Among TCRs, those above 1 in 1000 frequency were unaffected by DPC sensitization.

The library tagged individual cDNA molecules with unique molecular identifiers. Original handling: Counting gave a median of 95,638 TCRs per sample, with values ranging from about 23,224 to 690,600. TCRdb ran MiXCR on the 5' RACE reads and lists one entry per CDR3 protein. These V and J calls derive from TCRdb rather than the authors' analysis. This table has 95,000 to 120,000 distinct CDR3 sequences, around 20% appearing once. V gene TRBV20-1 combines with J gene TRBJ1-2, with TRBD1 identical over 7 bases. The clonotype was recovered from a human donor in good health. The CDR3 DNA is TGCAGTGCTAGAACCCCCGGGACAGAAGGGCAAACCTATGGCTACACCTTC. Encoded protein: CSARTPGTEGQTYGYTF.